The clone carrying this TCR beta chain was observed at least ten times. The record originates from a study of response to subunit inactivated influenza vaccine. In germline, CDR1 is SGHTA, CDR2 FQGNSA. This CDR3 is built from 16 residues. V gave up 3 bases and J gave up 1 base; unmatched junction bases: 2. TCRdb reprocessed the RT-PCR reads with MiXCR, giving one entry per CDR3 protein. Of under 800,000 distinct CDR3 sequences listed, over 11% are singletons. The sequence derives from a man aged 50-60 years who received an inactivated influenza vaccine. The sample in question was PBMCs from blood, obtained 14 to 15 days before vaccination. The V gene is TRBV7-2, the J gene TRBJ2-1; 11 bases are shared with TRBD2. The CDR3 bases are TGTGCCAGCAGCTTTAGCGGGGGGGGGTCCTACAATGAGCAGTTCTTC. This gives the protein CASSFSGGGSYNEQFF. Full variable domain (outside the CDR3, taken from reference TRBV7-2 and TRBJ2-1): GAGVSQSPSNKVTEKGKDVELRCDPISGHTALYWYRQSLGQGLEFLIYFQGNSAPDKSGLPSDRFSAERTGGSVSTLTIQRTQQEDSAVYLCASSFSGGGSYNEQFFGPGTRLTVL.